These T cell receptor beta chains were read from a single sample in a study of blood T cell repertoires in COVID-19. Sequenced by immunoSEQ multiplex PCR; TCRdb stores in-frame clones only, minus some. The sample includes more than 250,000 clones, around 90% of them seen just once. Sequencing used PBMCs or T cells enriched from blood (not recorded which). These receptors all stem from a woman aged 25 to 39 who had recovered from COVID-19. CDR3s include the opening cysteine and the closing phenylalanine or tryptophan. A D gene is named only where the DNA matches it firmly. Where a row states a size, it is once, few, many or the class of an expanded clone; other rows omit it.

NA | NA | TRBJ1-1 | TRBV10-1 | TGCGCCAGCAGTGAGTCAGGTAGGGGGAGAGCTTTCTTT | CASSESGRGRAFF
few | TRBD1 | TRBJ1-2 | TRBV5-1 | TGCGCCAGCAGCTCCAGGGGGGAAGTGTTTTTTGGCTACACCTTC | CASSSRGEVFFGYTF
once | TRBD1 | TRBJ1-6 | TRBV28 | TGTGCCAGCAGTTTGGAAGCAGGGGGCAATTCACCCCTCCACTTT | CASSLEAGGNSPLHF
NA | NA | TRBJ1-1 | TRBV19 | TGTGCCACCAAGGCGGTCACCTCAAACACTGAAGCTTTCTTT | CATKAVTSNTEAFF
few | TRBD2 | TRBJ2-3 | TRBV7-2 | TGTGCCAGCAGCTTAGATTTCGGGGGGGCGAATACGCAGTATTTT | CASSLDFGGANTQYF
NA | NA | TRBJ2-5 | TRBV5-1 | TGCGCCAGCAGCGGGCAGGGTGCCTATCAAGAGACCCAGTACTTC | CASSGQGAYQETQYF
NA | NA | TRBJ1-1 | TRBV6-5 | TGTGCCAGCAGGCTAGGGGGGGTAAACACTGAAGCTTTCTTT | CASRLGGVNTEAFF
NA | TRBD1 | TRBJ1-2 | TRBV2 | TGTGCCAGCAGAGGGACAGGGGGCCCGACATATGGCTACACCTTC | CASRGTGGPTYGYTF
NA | NA | TRBJ2-5 | TRBV11-2 | TGTGCCAGCAGCTTGGGCGATCGACTGGGGAGGGAGACCCAGTACTTC | CASSLGDRLGRETQYF
NA | NA | TRBJ1-1 | TRBV6-5 | TGTGCCAGCAGTTACTCTGGGGGGGGCGGCACTGAAGCTTTCTTT | CASSYSGGGGTEAFF
NA | TRBD1 | TRBJ2-7 | TRBV6-6 | TGTGCCAGCAGTTCCCCGGACAGGGCTCGCTACGAGCAGTACTTC | CASSSPDRARYEQYF
few | NA | TRBJ2-7 | TRBV11-2 | TGTGCCAGCACTCGGGACTTCAGGCAGTACTTC | CASTRDFRQYF
NA | TRBD1 | TRBJ1-1 | TRBV5-1 | TGCGCCAGCAGCTCTGGACAGGTCGGCACTGAAGCTTTCTTT | CASSSGQVGTEAFF
once | NA | TRBJ1-5 | TRBV5-1 | TGCGCCAGCAGCTTGGAGGCAGGGAAACAGCCCCAGCATTTT | CASSLEAGKQPQHF
NA | NA | TRBJ1-1 | TRBV6-1 | TGTGCCAGCAGTGAAATGGCCGGCAGGGAAGCTTTCTTT | CASSEMAGREAFF
NA | NA | TRBJ1-2 | TRBV30 | TGTGCCTGGAGGGCCGAGAGGCCGAATCGGTCGGGCTACACCTTC | CAWRAERPNRSGYTF
NA | TRBD2 | TRBJ2-3 | TRBV5-1 | TGCGCCAGCAGCGGTCGAGCGGGGGGGCCTACGACCGATACGCAGTATTTT | CASSGRAGGPTTDTQYF
few | NA | TRBJ1-1 | TRBV5-1 | TGCGCCAGCAGCTTGGCCGGGGAGTGGGGAGGAAACACTGAAGCTTTCTTT | CASSLAGEWGGNTEAFF
NA | TRBD2 | TRBJ2-5 | TRBV19 | TGTGCCAGTAGTATAGCCCCCCTAGCGGGGGTATTATGGTCGGAGACCCAGTACTTC | CASSIAPLAGVLWSETQYF
NA | TRBD1 | TRBJ1-1 | TRBV15 | TGTGCCACCAGCAGAGAAATGGGACAGCGGAACACTGAAGCTTTCTTT | CATSREMGQRNTEAFF
NA | NA | TRBJ1-1 | TRBV19 | TGTGCCACCCTGGGGGGGGGCACTGAAGCTTTCTTT | CATLGGGTEAFF
once | TRBD1 | TRBJ2-5 | TRBV5-5 | TGTGCCAGCAGCCGGACAGGCGGCCAAGAGACCCAGTACTTC | CASSRTGGQETQYF
NA | TRBD1 | TRBJ2-7 | TRBV27 | TGTGCCAGCACCGACGGGACAGGGCCCTACGAGCAGTACTTC | CASTDGTGPYEQYF